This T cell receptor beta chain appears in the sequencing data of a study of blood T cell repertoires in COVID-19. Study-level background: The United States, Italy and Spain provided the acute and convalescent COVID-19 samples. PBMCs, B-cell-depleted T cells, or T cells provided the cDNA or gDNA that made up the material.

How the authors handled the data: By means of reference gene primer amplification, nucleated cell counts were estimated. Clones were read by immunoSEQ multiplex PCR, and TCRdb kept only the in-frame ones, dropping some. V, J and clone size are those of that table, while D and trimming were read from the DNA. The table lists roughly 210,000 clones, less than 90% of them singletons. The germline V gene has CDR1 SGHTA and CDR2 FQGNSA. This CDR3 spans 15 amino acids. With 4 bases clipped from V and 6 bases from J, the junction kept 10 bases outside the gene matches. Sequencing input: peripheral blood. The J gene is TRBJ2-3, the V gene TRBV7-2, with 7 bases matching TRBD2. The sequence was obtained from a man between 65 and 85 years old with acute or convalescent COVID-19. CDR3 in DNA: TGTGCCAGCAGCTCGAGGGTTGCGGGAGACGATACGCAGTATTTT. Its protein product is CASSSRVAGDDTQYF.